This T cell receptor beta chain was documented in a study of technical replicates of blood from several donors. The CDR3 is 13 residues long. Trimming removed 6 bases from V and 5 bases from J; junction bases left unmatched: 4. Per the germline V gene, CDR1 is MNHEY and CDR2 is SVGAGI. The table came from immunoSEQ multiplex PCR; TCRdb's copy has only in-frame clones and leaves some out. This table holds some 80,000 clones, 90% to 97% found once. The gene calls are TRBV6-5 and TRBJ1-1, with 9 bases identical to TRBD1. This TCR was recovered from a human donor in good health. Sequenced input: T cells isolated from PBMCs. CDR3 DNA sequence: TGTGCCAGCAGCAGACAGGGGGGGACTGAAGCTTTCTTT. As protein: CASSRQGGTEAFF.